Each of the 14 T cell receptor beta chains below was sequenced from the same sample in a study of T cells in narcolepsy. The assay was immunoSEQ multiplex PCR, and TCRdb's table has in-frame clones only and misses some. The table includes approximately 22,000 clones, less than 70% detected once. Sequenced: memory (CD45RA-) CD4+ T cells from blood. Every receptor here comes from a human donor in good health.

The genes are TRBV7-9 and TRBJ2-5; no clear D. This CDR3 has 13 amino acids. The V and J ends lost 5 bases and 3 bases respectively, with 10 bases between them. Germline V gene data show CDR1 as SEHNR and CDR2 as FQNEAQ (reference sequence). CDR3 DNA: TGTGCCAGCAGCCCCGACGCTGAAGAGACCCAGTACTTC. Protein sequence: CASSPDAEETQYF. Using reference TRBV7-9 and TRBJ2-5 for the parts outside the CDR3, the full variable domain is DTGVSQNPRHKITKRGQNVTFRCDPISEHNRLYWYRQTLGQGPEFLTYFQNEAQLEKSRLLSDRFSAERPKGSFSTLEIQRTEQGDSAMYLCASSPDAEETQYFGPGTRLLVL.

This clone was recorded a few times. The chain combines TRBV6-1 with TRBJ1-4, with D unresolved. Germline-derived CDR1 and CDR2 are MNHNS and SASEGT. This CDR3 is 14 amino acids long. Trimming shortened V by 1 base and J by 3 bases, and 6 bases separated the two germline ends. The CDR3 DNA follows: TGTGCCAGCAGTGAAGGTTGGGCTAATGAAAAACTGTTTTTT. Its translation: CASSEGWANEKLFF.

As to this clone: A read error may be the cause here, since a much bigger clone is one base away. The CDR3: CASSYSPDQSQHF. The CDR3 DNA is TGTGCCAGCAGTTACTCCCCAGATCAGTCCCAGCATTTT. The rearrangement links TRBV6-5 to TRBJ1-5; no definite D call. Germline V lookup: CDR1 MNHEY, CDR2 SVGAGI. The CDR3 extends over 13 amino acids.

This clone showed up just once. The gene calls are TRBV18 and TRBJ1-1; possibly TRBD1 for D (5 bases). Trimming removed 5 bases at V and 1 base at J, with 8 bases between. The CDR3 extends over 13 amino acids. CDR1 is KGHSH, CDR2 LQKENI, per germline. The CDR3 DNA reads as TGTGCCAGCTCAGGGACGGCGAACACTGAAGCTTTCTTT. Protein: CASSGTANTEAFF.

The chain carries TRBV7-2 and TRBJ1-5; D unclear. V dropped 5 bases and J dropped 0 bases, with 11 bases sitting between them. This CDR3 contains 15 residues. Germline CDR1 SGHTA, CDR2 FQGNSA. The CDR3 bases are TGTGCCAGCAGCCCGAGTTGGGTTAGCAATCAGCCCCAGCATTTT. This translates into CASSPSWVSNQPQHF.

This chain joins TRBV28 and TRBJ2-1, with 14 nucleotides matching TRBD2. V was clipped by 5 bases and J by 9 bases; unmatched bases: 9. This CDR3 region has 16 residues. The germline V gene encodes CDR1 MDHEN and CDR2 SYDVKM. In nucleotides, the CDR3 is TGTGCCAGCAGTCCGGGTATCGGACTAGCGGGGGGTGAGCAGTTCTTC. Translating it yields CASSPGIGLAGGEQFF.

The CDR3: CASSHNYEQYF. CDR3 in DNA: TGTGCCAGCAGCCACAACTACGAGCAGTACTTC. The chain recombines TRBV4-2 with TRBJ2-5; D not certain. The J call may be wrong; the DNA end is better matched by TRBJ2-7. The CDR3 length is 11 residues. Germline V gene lookup returns CDR1 LGHNA and CDR2 YNFKEQ.

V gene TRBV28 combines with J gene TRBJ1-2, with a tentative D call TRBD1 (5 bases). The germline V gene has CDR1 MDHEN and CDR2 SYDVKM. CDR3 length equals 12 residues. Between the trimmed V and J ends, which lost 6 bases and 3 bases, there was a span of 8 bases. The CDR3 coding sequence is TGTGCCAGCAGGCTGGGGCACTATGGCTACACCTTC. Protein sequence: CASRLGHYGYTF.

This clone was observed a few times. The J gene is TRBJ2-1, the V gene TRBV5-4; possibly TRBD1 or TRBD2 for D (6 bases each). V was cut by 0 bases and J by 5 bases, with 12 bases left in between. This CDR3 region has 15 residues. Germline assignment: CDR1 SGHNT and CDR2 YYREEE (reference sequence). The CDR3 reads CASSLVGGPHNEQFF. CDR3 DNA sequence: TGTGCCAGCAGCTTGGTCGGGGGCCCACACAATGAGCAGTTCTTC.

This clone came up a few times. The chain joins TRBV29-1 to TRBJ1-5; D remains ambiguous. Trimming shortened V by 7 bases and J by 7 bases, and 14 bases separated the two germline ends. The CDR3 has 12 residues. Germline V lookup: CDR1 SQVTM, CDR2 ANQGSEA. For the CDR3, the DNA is TGCAGCGCCGGGAGTGGTGAGCAGCCCCAGCATTTT. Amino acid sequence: CSAGSGEQPQHF.

CDR3 DNA sequence: TGTGCCAGCAGCCACCCAGACAGGGGGCATCTGTTCTTC. It codes for CASSHPDRGHLFF. The J gene is TRBJ2-1, the V gene TRBV7-2; 10 nucleotides agree with TRBD1. The CDR3 sequence is 13 residues long. Trimming cost V 5 bases and J 15 bases; bases outside gene matches: 10. Germline V CDR1 and CDR2: SGHTA, FQGNSA.

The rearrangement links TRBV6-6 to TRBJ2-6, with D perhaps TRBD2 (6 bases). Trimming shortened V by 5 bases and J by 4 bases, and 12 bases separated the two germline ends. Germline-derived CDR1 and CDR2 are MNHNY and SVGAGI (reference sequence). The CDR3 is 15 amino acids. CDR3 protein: CASSEPGDGANVLTF. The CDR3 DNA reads TGTGCCAGCAGTGAGCCGGGGGACGGGGCCAACGTCCTGACTTTC.

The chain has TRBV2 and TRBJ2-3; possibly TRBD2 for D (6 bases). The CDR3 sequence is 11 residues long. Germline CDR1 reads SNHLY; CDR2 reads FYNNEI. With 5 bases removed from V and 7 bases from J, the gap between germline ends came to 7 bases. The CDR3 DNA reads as TGTGCCAGCAGTCGGGACTATACGCAGTATTTT. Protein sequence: CASSRDYTQYF.

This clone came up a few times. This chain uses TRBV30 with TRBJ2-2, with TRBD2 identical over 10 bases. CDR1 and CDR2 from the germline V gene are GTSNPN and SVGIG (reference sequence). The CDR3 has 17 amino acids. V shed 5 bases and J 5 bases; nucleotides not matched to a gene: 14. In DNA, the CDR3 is TGTGCCTGGTCCTTGGGACTAGCGAGAAAGGTGACCGGGGAGCTGTTTTTT. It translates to CAWSLGLARKVTGELFF.